The entry that follows covers one T cell receptor beta chain sequence. This CDR3 has 12 amino acids. Germline V gene lookup returns CDR1 DFQATT and CDR2 SNEGSKA (reference sequence). J lost 5 bases, V lost 4 bases, and 3 bases had no gene match. As for time point: persistent/refractory GD, antithyroid drugs over 5 years with positive TRAb. From RNA extracted from PBMCs, the TCR library was made. Peripheral blood, at around 8.8 milliliters, went into EDTA tubes. Both iRepertoire HTBI primers and Arm-PCR of CDR3 regions were used to build the TCR beta libraries. TCRdb re-analysed the multiplex PCR reads in MiXCR, keeping a single row per CDR3 protein. Among about 290,000 distinct CDR3 sequences, 20% to 25% were seen once, and the ten largest hold about 56%. This entry belongs to a study of regulatory T cells in long-lasting Graves disease.

This chain links TRBV20-1 with TRBJ1-2; 8 nucleotides match TRBD1. The clonotype originates from a female donor with Graves disease. The sample in question was peripheral blood mononuclear cells (PBMCs), obtained when the disease was refractory, from a patient treated with antithyroid drugs. CDR3: CSATGGVYGYTF. CDR3 coding DNA: TGCAGTGCTACAGGGGGCGTTTATGGCTACACCTTC.